This T cell receptor (delta chain) is from a study of Vδ1+ human thymocytes. Study-level results: Thymic delta-chain repertoires held approximately 19% Vdelta2 sequences and few Vdelta3, despite high sort purity. Highly polyclonal TRG and TRD repertoires with Gaussian CDR3 length distributions appeared in thymus. Many TRG clonotypes were shared between donors; TRD repertoires were essentially private.

This clone was observed a few times. Its antigen is as yet unknown. Sequences come from RNA converted to cDNA by reverse transcription. The CDR3 regions were amplified by multiplex PCR from V-gene primers to a constant-region primer. TCRdb reran clone calling via CATT on the multiplex PCR reads. The sample records about 55,000 delta-chain clones, approximately 15% being singletons. This CDR3 region has 24 residues. V shed 5 bases, J shed 7 bases, and the junction held 39 bases outside the gene matches. The germline V gene has CDR1 TSWWSYY and CDR2 QGS. After alphabeta T cell depletion, CD3+ Vdelta1+ Vdelta2- thymocytes were sorted. Purity of the sorted Vdelta1+ thymocytes ranged from roughly 98% to 99.6%.

This receptor was identified in a boy under two years old who had congenital heart surgery. This chain joins TRDV1 and TRDJ1; 8 bases are shared with TRDD3. Sequencing was carried out using Vdelta1+ gamma-delta thymocytes from the thymus. This sample's subset: FACS-sorted CD3+ TCRalphabeta- TCRVdelta1+ TCRVdelta2- thymocytes. The CDR3 nucleotides read TGTGCTCTTGGGATTCATTCCTGGGGCCTTACCATAGGGGGTCCCCGGGGGATAATCGCTAAACTCATCTTT. Protein: CALGIHSWGLTIGGPRGIIAKLIF.